Included here is one T cell receptor (beta chain) sequence, with context. The trim removed 8 bases at V and 3 bases at J, leaving 7 bases unmatched. Germline values: CDR1 MDHEN, CDR2 SYDVKM. The length of the CDR3 is 14 residues. People who had autoimmune disease history or systemic immunosuppression were excluded. The data stem from a study of OX40 agonist ivuxolimab in advanced cancers. Study-wide context: Prior anti-PD-1, anti-PD-L1 or anti-CTLA-4 therapy did not bar entry, and about 38% had some. Partial responses were achieved by three patients: one hepatocellular carcinoma, two cutaneous melanoma.

The assay was immunoSEQ multiplex PCR, and TCRdb's table has in-frame clones only and misses some. The sample lists 36,000 or so clones; around 80% were seen once. The chain uses TRBV28 and TRBJ1-3; TRBD1 matches 7 bases. The sample was CD4+ or CD8+ T cells sorted from blood, taken in a trial of the OX40 agonist ivuxolimab. The origin of this receptor is an adult with an advanced solid tumor such as melanoma, head and neck, liver or kidney cancer. The CDR3 nucleotides read TGTGCCAGCTCGACAGGGCACTTTGGAAACACCATATATTTT. This sequence encodes CASSTGHFGNTIYF.